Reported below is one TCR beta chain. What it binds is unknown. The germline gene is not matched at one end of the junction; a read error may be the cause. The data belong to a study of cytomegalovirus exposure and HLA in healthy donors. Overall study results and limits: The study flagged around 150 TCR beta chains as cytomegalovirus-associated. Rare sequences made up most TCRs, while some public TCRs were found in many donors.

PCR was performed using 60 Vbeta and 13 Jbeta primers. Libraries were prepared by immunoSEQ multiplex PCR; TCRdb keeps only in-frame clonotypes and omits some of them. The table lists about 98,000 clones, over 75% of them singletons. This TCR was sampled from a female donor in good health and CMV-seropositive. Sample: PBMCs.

In nucleotides, the CDR3 is TGTGCTAGCAGTCTACTAGGAGGCGAGCAGTACTTC. Encoded protein: CASSLLGGEQYF. The gene calls are TRBV7-7 and TRBJ2-7; TRBD2 is a possible D gene (5 bases). The CDR3 runs 12 residues. Per germline, CDR1 SSHAT and CDR2 FNYEAQ (reference sequence).